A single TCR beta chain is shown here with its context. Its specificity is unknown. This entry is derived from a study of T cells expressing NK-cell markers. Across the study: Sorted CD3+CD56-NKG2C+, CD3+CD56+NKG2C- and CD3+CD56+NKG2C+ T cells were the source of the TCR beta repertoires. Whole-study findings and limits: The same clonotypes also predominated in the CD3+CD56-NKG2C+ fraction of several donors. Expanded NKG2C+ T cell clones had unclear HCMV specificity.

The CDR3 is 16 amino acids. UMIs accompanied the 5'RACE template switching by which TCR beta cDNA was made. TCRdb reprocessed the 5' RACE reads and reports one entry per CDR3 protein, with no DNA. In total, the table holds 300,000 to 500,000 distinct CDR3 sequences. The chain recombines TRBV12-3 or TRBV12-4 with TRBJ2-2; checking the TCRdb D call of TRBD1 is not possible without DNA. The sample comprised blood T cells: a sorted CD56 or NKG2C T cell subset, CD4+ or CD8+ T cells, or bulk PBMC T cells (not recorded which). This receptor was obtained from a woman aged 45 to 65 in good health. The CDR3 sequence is CASSLRGGAGTGELFF.